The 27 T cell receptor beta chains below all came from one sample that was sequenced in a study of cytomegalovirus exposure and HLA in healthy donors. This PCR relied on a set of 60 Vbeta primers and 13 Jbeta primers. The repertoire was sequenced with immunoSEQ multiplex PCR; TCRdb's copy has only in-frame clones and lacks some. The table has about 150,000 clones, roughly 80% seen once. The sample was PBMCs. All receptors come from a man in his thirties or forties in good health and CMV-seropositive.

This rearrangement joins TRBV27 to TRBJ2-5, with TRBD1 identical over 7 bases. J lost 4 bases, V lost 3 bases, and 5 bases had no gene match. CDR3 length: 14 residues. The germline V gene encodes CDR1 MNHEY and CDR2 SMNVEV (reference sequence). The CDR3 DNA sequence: TGTGCCAGCAGTTTCCAGGGGGATGGAGAGACCCAGTACTTC. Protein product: CASSFQGDGETQYF.

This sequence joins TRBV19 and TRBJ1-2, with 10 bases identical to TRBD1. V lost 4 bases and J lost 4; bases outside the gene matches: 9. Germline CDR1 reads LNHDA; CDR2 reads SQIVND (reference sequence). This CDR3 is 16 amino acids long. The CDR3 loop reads CASSTPGTGVLYGYTF. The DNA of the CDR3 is TGTGCCAGTAGTACTCCGGGGACAGGGGTCCTCTATGGCTACACCTTC.

The CDR3 nucleotides read TGTGCCAGCAGCCTGGGGGACCACGGACAGAGCGAGCAGTACTTC. This encodes CASSLGDHGQSEQYF. This rearrangement joins TRBV7-2 to TRBJ2-7, with D perhaps matching TRBD1 (6 bases). Germline CDR1 and CDR2: SGHTA and FQGNSA. The CDR3 length is 15 residues. The V and J ends lost 5 bases and 6 bases respectively, with 20 bases between them.

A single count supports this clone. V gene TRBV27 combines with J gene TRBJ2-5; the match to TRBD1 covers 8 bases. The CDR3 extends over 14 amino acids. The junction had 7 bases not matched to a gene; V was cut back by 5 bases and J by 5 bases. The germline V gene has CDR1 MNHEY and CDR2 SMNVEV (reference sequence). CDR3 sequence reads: CASSLAGGYETQYF. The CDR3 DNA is TGTGCCAGCAGTCTTGCAGGGGGCTACGAGACCCAGTACTTC.

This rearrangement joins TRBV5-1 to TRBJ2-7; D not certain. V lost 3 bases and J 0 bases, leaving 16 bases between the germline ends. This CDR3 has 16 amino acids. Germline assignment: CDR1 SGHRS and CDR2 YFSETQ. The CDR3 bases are TGCGCCAGCAGCTCCACGAAAACAGAAACCTCCTACGAGCAGTACTTC. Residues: CASSSTKTETSYEQYF.

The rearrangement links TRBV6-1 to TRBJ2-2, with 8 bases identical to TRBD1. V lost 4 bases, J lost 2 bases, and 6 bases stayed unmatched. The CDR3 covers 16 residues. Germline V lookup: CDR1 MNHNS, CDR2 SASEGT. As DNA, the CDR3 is TGTGCCAGCAGTGGACAGGGGCGGAGTAACACCGGGGAGCTGTTTTTT. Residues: CASSGQGRSNTGELFF.

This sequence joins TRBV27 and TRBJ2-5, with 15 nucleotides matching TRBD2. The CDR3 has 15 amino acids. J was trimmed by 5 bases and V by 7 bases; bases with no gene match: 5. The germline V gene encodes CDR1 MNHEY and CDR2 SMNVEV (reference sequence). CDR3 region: CASTGTSGRSETQYF. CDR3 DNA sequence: TGTGCCAGCACCGGGACTAGCGGGAGGTCGGAGACCCAGTACTTC.

The CDR3 here is CATSRDTVIPTGEQYF. CDR3 nucleotides: TGTGCCACCAGCAGAGATACGGTGATCCCAACTGGCGAGCAGTACTTC. The V gene is TRBV15, the J gene TRBJ2-7; no reliable D call. The CDR3 has 16 amino acids. Germline V gives CDR1 LNHNV, CDR2 YYDKDF (reference sequence). Trimming took 0 bases from V and 6 from J, leaving 18 bases between them.

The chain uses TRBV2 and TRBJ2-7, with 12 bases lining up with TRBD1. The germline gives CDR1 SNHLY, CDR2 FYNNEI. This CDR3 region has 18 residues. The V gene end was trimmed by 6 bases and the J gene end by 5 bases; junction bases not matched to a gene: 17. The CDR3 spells CASSPGTGGPIFAHEQYF. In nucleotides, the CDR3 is TGTGCCAGCAGCCCCGGGACAGGGGGCCCTATCTTCGCCCACGAGCAGTACTTC.

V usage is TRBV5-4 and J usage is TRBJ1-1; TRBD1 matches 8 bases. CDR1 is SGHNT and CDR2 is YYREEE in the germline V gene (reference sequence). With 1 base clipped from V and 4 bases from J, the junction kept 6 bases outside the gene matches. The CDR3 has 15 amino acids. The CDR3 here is CASSLLRQGATEAFF. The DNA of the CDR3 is TGTGCCAGCAGCTTGCTGCGGCAGGGGGCCACTGAAGCTTTCTTT. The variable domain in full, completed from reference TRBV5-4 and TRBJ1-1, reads ETGVTQSPTHLIKTRGQQVTLRCSSQSGHNTVSWYQQALGQGPQFIFQYYREEENGRGNFPPRFSGLQFPNYSSELNVNALELDDSALYLCASSLLRQGATEAFFGQGTRLTVV.

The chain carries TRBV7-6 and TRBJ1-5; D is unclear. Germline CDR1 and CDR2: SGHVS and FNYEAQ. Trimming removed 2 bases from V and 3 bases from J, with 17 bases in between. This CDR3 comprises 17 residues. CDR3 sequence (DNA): TGTGCCAGCAGCTTAACCCCTGCGGGGAAACCCAATCAGCCCCAGCATTTT. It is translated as CASSLTPAGKPNQPQHF.

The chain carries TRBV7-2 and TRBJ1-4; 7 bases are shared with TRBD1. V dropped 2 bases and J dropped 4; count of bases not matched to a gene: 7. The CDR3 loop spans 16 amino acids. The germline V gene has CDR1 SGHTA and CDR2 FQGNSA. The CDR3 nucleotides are TGTGCCAGCAGCTTAAATTCGGGACAGCATAATGAAAAACTGTTTTTT. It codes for CASSLNSGQHNEKLFF. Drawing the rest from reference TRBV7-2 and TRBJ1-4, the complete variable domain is GAGVSQSPSNKVTEKGKDVELRCDPISGHTALYWYRQSLGQGLEFLIYFQGNSAPDKSGLPSDRFSAERTGGSVSTLTIQRTQQEDSAVYLCASSLNSGQHNEKLFFGSGTQLSVL.

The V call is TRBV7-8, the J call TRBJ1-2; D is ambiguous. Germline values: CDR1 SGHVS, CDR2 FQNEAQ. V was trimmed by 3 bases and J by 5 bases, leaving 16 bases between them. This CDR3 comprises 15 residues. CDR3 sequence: CASSFGGNSGYGYTF. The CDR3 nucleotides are TGTGCCAGCAGCTTTGGCGGCAATTCTGGATATGGCTACACCTTC.

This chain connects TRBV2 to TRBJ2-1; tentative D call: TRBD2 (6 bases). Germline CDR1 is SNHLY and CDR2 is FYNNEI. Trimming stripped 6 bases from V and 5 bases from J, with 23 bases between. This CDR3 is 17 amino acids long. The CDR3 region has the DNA TGTGCCAGCAGAGAGACAGCACAATTCACGGGAGACAATGAGCAGTTCTTC. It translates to CASRETAQFTGDNEQFF.

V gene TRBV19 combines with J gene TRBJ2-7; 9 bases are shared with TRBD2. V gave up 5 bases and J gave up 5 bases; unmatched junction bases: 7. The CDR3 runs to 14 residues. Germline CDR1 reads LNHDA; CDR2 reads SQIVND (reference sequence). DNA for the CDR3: TGTGCCAGTAGTTTCGGACTAGCGTCCCACGAGCAGTACTTC. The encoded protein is CASSFGLASHEQYF. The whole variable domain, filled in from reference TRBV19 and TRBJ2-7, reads DGGITQSPKYLFRKEGQNVTLSCEQNLNHDAMYWYRQDPGQGLRLIYYSQIVNDFQKGDIAEGYSVSREKKESFPLTVTSAQKNPTAFYLCASSFGLASHEQYFGPGTRLTVT.

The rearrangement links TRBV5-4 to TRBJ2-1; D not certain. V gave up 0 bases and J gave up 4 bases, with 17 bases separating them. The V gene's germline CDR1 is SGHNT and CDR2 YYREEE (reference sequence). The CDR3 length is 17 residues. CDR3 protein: CASSLEPLKSSYNEQFF. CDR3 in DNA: TGTGCCAGCAGCTTGGAGCCCCTTAAGTCTTCGTACAATGAGCAGTTCTTC.

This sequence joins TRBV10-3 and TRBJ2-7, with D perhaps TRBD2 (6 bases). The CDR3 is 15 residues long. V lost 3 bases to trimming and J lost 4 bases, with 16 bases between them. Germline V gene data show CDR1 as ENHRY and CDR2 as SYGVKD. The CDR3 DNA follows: TGTGCCATCAGTGATTCGGGGGTAGGGACTTACGAGCAGTACTTC. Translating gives CAISDSGVGTYEQYF.

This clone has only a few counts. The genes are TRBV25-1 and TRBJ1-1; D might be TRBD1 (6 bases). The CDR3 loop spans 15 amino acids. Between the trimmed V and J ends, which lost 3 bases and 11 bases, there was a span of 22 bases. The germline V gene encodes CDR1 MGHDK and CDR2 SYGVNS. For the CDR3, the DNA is TGTGCCAGCAGTGATCTCGGGACACTCCGTGGCCGGGCTTTCTTT. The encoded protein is CASSDLGTLRGRAFF. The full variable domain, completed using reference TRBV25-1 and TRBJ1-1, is EADIYQTPRYLVIGTGKKITLECSQTMGHDKMYWYQQDPGMELHLIHYSYGVNSTEKGDLSSESTVSRIRTEHFPLTLESARPSHTSQYLCASSDLGTLRGRAFFGQGTRLTVV.

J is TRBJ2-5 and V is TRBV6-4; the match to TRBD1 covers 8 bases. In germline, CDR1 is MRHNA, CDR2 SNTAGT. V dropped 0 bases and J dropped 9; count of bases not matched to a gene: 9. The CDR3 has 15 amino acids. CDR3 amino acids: CASSDSAGGSGPQYF. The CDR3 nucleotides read TGTGCCAGCAGTGACTCCGCAGGGGGCTCGGGGCCCCAGTACTTC.

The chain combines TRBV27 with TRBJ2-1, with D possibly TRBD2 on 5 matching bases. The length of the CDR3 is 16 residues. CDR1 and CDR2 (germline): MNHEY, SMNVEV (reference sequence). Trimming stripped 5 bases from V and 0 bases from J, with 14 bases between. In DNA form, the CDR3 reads TGTGCCAGCAGTAAAACTAGTTTTCGCTCCTACAATGAGCAGTTCTTC. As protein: CASSKTSFRSYNEQFF.

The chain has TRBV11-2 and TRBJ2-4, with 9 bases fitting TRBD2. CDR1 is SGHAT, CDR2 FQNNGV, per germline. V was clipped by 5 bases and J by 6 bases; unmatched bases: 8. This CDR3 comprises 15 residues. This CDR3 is CASSGIAGAGNIQYF. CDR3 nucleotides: TGTGCCAGCAGCGGCATAGCGGGAGCGGGAAACATTCAGTACTTC.

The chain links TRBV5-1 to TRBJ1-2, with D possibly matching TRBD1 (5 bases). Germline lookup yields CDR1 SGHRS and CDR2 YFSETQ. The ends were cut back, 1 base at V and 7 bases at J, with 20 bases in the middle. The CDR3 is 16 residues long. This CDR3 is CASSLSGGATIGGYTF. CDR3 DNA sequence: TGCGCCAGCAGCTTGTCCGGCGGGGCAACCATTGGTGGCTACACCTTC.

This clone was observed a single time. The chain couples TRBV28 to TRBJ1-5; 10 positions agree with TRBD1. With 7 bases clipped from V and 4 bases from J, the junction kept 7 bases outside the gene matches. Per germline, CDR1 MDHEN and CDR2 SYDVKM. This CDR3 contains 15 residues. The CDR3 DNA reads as TGTGCCAGCACCCGACGGGGACAGGGGAATCAGCCCCAGCATTTT. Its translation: CASTRRGQGNQPQHF.

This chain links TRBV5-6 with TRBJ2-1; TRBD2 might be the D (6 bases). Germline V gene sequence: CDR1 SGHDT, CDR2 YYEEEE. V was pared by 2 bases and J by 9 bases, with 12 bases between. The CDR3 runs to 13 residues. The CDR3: CASSFGARGEQFF. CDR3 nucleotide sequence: TGTGCCAGCAGCTTCGGGGCGCGGGGTGAGCAGTTCTTC.

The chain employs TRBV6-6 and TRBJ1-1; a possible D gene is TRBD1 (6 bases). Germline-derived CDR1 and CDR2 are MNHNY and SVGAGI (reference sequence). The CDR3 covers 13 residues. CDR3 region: CVTVGAYDTEAFF. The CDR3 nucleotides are TGTGTTACGGTGGGGGCGTACGACACTGAAGCTTTCTTT.

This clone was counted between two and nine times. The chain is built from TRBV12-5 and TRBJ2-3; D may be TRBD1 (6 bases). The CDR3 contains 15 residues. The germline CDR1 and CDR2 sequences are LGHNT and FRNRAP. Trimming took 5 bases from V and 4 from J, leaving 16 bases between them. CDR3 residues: CASGPTGNPADTQYF. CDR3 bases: TGTGCTAGTGGTCCAACAGGGAATCCCGCAGATACGCAGTATTTT.

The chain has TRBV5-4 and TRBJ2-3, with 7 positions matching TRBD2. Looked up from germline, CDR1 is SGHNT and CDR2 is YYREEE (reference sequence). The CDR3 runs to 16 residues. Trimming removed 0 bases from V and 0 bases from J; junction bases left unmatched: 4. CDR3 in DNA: TGTGCCAGCAGCTTGGATGGCGGGAGCAGCACAGATACGCAGTATTTT. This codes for CASSLDGGSSTDTQYF.